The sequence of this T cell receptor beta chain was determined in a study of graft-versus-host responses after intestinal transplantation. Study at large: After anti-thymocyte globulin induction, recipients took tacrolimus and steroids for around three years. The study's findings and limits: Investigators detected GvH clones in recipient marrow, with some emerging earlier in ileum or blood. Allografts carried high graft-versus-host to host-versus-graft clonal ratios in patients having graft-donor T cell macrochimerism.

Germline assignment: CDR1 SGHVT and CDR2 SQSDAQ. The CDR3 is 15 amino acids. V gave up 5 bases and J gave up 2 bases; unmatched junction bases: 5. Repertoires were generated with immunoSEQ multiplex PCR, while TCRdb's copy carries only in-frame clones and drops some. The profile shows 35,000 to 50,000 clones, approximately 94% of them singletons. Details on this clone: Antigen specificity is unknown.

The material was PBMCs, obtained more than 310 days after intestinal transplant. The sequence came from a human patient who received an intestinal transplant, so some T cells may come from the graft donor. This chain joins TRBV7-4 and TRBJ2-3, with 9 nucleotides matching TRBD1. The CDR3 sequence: CASSTWTGDTDTQYF. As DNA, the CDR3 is TGTGCCAGCAGCACCTGGACAGGGGACACAGATACGCAGTATTTT.